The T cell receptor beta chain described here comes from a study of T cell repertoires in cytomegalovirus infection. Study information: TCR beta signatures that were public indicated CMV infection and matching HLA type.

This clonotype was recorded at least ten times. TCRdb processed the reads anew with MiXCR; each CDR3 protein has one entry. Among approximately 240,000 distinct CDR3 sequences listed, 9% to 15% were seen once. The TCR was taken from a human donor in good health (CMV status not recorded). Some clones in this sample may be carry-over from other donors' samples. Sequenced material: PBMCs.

CDR3: CASSIEINTGELFF. CDR3 sequence (DNA): TGTGCCAGTAGTATAGAAATAAACACCGGGGAGCTGTTTTTT. This rearrangement joins TRBV19 to TRBJ2-2; D not certain. This CDR3 contains 14 residues. In germline, CDR1 is LNHDA, CDR2 SQIVND (reference sequence). V lost 0 bases and J lost 2, with 4 bases in between. The full variable domain, rest sourced from reference TRBV19 and TRBJ2-2, is DGGITQSPKYLFRKEGQNVTLSCEQNLNHDAMYWYRQDPGQGLRLIYYSQIVNDFQKGDIAEGYSVSREKKESFPLTVTSAQKNPTAFYLCASSIEINTGELFFGEGSRLTVL.